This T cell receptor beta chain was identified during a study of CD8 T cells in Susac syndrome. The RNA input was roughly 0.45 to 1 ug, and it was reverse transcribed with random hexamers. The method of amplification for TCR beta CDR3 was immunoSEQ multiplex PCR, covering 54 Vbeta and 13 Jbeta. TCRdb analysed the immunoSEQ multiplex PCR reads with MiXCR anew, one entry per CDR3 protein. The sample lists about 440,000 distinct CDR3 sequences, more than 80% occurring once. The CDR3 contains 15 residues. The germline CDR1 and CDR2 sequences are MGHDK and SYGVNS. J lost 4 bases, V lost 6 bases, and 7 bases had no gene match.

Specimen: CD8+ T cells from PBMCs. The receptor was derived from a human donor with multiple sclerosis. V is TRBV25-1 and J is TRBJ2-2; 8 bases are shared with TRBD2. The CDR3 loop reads CASSALAGVTGELFF. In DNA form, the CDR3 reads TGTGCCAGCAGCGCGCTAGCGGGTGTCACCGGGGAGCTGTTTTTT.